Included here is one T cell receptor beta chain sequence, with context. What antigen it recognizes has not been identified. Base qualities are missing; no much larger clone stands one base away. This sample is part of a study of blood T cell repertoires in COVID-19 (TCRdb year 2020). With regard to the full study: Samples from collaborators originated in the United States, Italy and Spain and spanned both the acute and convalescent phases of COVID-19. The material from the prospective study consisted of cDNA or gDNA derived from T cells, B-cell-depleted T cells, or PBMCs. Deeply sampled blood TCRbeta repertoires from subjects exposed to, actively infected with, or recovered from COVID-19 were included in the dataset. The repertoires were released in a freely available public database meant as a resource for research on the immune response to SARS-CoV-2. The samples were drawn from two sources: the first 160 participants of the ongoing ImmuneRACE study, and 1,200 or so subjects contributed by 6 global collaborators. Sample metadata almost always included a de-identified subject ID, COVID-19 status, age in years and sex. HLA class I and class II types, where available, came from metadata supplied by the sample provider rather than from assay-based typing. What the work shows at the level of the full study, not this receptor alone: How much clinical and demographic metadata was included differed by source and by participant, and the metadata was provided uncurated.

The immunoSEQ Assay, a bias-controlled multiplex PCR, was used to amplify TCRbeta CDR3 regions from genomic DNA. In the original analysis: The number of nucleated cells in each sample was estimated from the amplification of reference gene primers within the assay. Sequence reads were collapsed and filtered to measure the absolute abundance of every unique TCRbeta CDR3 rearrangement. For each sample, productive Simpson clonality was calculated as the square root of Simpson's diversity index over productive rearrangements. Drawn from immuneACCESS, this table holds only the in-frame rearrangements with V and J called that TCRdb kept. Clones are partly lost; checked studies trace under half to an unresolved V gene and leave the rest unexplained. The D gene and trimming were derived from the DNA, and the V and J assignments and clone size from that table. This sample holds roughly 100,000 clones; 85% were observed only once. The ten largest account for less than 2% of the sample.

Each collaborating institution followed its own protocols to collect whole blood in K2EDTA tubes. Collaborator samples were shipped for TCRbeta analysis as frozen whole blood, isolated PBMCs, or DNA extracted from either sample type. Here V drops 2 bases and J drops 2 bases, and the junction holds 2 bases not matched to any gene. The germline V gene provides CDR1 MNHEY and CDR2 SVGEGT. There are 14 amino acids in the CDR3, from cysteine to phenylalanine inclusive. The only DNA kept is the CDR3, 42 bases in frame from the first base. Sequencing was performed on peripheral blood. This TCR was sampled from a woman in her 70s with active or convalescent COVID-19. The chain is encoded by TRBV6-2 or TRBV6-3 joined to TRBJ2-7; 8 nucleotides in the junction match TRBD2. The CDR3: CASSYPAGAYEQYF. The nucleotide sequence reads as follows: TGTGCCAGCAGTTACCCAGCGGGGGCCTACGAGCAGTACTTC.